Reported below is one T cell receptor beta chain. V was clipped by 2 bases and J by 3 bases, with 10 bases between them. Germline CDR1 is SGHTA and CDR2 is FQGNSA. This CDR3 is built from 14 residues. This sample is part of a study of shared clonotypes between healthy human individuals. Assay used: immunoSEQ multiplex PCR; TCRdb lists only in-frame clones, some missing. Here the sample spans about 1 million clones, about 70% being singletons. The chain is built from TRBV7-2 and TRBJ2-5; D possibly uses TRBD1 or TRBD2 (5 bases each). This clonotype was obtained from a man younger than 30 in good health. What was sequenced was memory CD4+ T cells sorted from blood. The subset denotes: CD45RA-negative fraction. DNA of the CDR3: TGTGCCAGCAGCTTACGGGGCCGGGAAGAGACCCAGTACTTC. Encoded protein: CASSLRGREETQYF.